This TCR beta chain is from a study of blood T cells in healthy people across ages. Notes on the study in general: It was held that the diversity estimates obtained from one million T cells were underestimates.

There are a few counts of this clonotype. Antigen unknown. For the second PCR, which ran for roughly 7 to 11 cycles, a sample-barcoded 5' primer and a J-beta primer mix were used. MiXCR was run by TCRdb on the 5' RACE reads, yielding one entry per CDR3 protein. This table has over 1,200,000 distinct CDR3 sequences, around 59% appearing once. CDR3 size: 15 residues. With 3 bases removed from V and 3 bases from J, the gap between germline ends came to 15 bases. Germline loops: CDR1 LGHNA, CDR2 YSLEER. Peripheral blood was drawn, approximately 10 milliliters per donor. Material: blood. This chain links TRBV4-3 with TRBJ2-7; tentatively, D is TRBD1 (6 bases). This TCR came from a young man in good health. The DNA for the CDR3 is TGCGCCAGCAGCCAGGGACATGGGGTTTACTACGAGCAGTACTTC. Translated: CASSQGHGVYYEQYF.